This T cell receptor beta chain was found in a study of human T cells and chemical hapten exposure. Whole-study context: Slight differences in pooled library volume were the main source of varying TCR yields across samples.

Time point meaning: patch test 3, about 24 weeks after DPC sensitization. Treatment defined: therapeutic diphenylcyclopropenone sensitization with weekly scalp DPC. As concerns this clonotype: Its antigen is currently unknown.

General study points: TCRs exceeding 1 in 1000 frequency stayed unchanged with DPC sensitization. Donors had alopecia, so their immune response may differ from healthy people's.

In TCRdb, the RACE reads were re-called with MiXCR into one record per CDR3 protein. Of about 64,000 distinct CDR3 sequences in the sample, approximately 10% are singletons; the top ten hold roughly 2%. Germline V lookup: CDR1 DFQATT, CDR2 SNEGSKA (reference sequence). V lost 0 bases and J lost 0, with 14 bases in between. The CDR3 spans 16 residues. The TCR was taken from a woman aged 25 to 39 with alopecia areata. Some clones in this sample may be carry-over from other donors' samples. V and J are TRBV20-1 and TRBJ1-1, with D unclear. Specimen: whole blood, collected in connection with sensitization to the hapten diphenylcyclopropenone (DPC). CDR3 in DNA: TGCAGTGCTAGAGATCTGTGGGTTACTATGAACACTGAAGCTTTCTTT. It translates to CSARDLWVTMNTEAFF.